These 8 T cell receptor beta chains were all obtained from the same sample, sequenced in a study of tumor-infiltrating lymphocytes in primary liver carcinoma (dated by TCRdb to 2016 to 2017). Total RNA and DNA were co-extracted from 20-30 mg of bulk tissue with the AllPrep DNA/RNA mini kit, without cell sorting. The reads were generated on an Illumina HiSeq 2500. Using a constant-region primer and ProtoScript II reverse transcriptase, TCRbeta-specific cDNA was reverse-transcribed from approximately 0.5 ug total RNA. Three nested multiplex PCR rounds, following a slightly modified ARM-PCR procedure, were used to build the TCRbeta libraries. The first two PCR rounds used multiplex TRBV1-TRBV30 forward primers with a Cbeta reverse primer, each for roughly 10 cycles. TCRdb handled the public reads itself, with Q25 trimming in fastp and clone calling in MiXCR, and kept productive beta chains. CDR3 protein sequences are deduplicated, and each keeps its most common genes and DNA. In all, the sample holds approximately 80,000 distinct CDR3 sequences, and about 75% of those were seen once. Roughly 28% of the sample belongs to the ten largest clones.

The sample comprised tumor-adjacent normal liver tissue. These receptors were taken from a man aged 35-49 years with primary liver carcinoma and hepatitis B virus infection.

By its share, this clonotype is medium-sized (0.01 to 0.1%). The chain joins TRBV11-2 to TRBJ2-5; D is undetermined. Germline-derived CDR1 and CDR2 are SGHAT and FQNNGV. V lost 3 bases and J lost 4, with 9 bases in between. The CDR3 extends over 13 amino acids. For the CDR3, the DNA is TGTGCCAGCAGCTTTCAGGTGGGAGAGACCCAGTACTTC. It is translated as CASSFQVGETQYF.

A note on this clonotype: The germline gene is not matched at one end of the junction; a read error may be the cause. The chain uses TRBV12-3 or TRBV12-4 and TRBJ1-5; weak D call: TRBD1 (5 bases). This CDR3 comprises 15 residues. This CDR3 is CAGMRGTAINQHQHF. CDR3 nucleotide sequence: TGTGCCGGCATGCGGGGCACCGCAATAAATCAGCACCAGCATTTT.

A few counts support this clonotype. A junction boundary mismatches the germline segment, possibly from a read error. The chain joins TRBV28 to TRBJ2-7, with 8 nucleotides matching TRBD1. CDR1 is MDHEN, CDR2 SYDVKM, per germline. The CDR3 extends over 15 amino acids. The CDR3: CASPPPDRVFHEQYF. The CDR3 DNA sequence: TGTGCCAGTCCGCCACCGGACAGGGTCTTCCACGAACAGTACTTC.

The sample holds one count of this clonotype. This rearrangement joins TRBV6-5 to TRBJ2-7; weak D call: TRBD1 (5 bases). Looked up from germline, CDR1 is MNHEY and CDR2 is SVGAGI. Trimming took 2 bases from V and 5 from J, leaving 13 bases between them. This CDR3 has 14 residues. Here the CDR3 reads CASSYTREEHEQYF. CDR3 nucleotides: TGTGCCAGCAGTTACACCAGGGAAGAACACGAGCAGTACTTC.

The chain employs TRBV29-1 and TRBJ2-5, with a weak D call TRBD1 (5 bases). TRBJ2-1 matches the DNA end more closely, so the J call is doubtful. The CDR3 extends over 11 amino acids. Per the germline V gene, CDR1 is SQVTM and CDR2 is ANQGSEA. CDR3 in amino acids: CSVGPLETQFF. In nucleotides, the CDR3 is TGCAGCGTGGGGCCGTTAGAGACCCAGTTCTTC.

This clonotype appeared a single time. A junction end diverges from the germline sequence, so it may reflect a read error. The CDR3 reads CASSQGLAVNTGELLF. The DNA of the CDR3 is TGTGCCAGCAGCCAAGGCCTAGCGGTGAACACCGGGGAGCTGCTTTTT. The rearrangement uses TRBV4-2 and TRBJ2-2, with TRBD2 matching over 7 bases. The length of the CDR3 is 16 residues. CDR1 is LGHNA and CDR2 is YNFKEQ in the germline V gene.

Regarding this clonotype: The conserved final phenylalanine or tryptophan is absent from the CDR3, which likely points to a read error. The chain joins TRBV11-2 to TRBJ2-2; D perhaps matches TRBD2 (5 bases). The CDR3 contains 17 residues. Germline lookup yields CDR1 SGHAT and CDR2 FQNNGV. The CDR3: CTSSLVRVPEDTGELFV. DNA of the CDR3: TGTACCAGCAGCCTAGTGCGGGTCCCTGAGGACACCGGGGAGCTGTTTGTT.

Remarks on this clonotype: A read error may explain this, as a much larger clone is one base away. The rearrangement links TRBV7-8 to TRBJ2-3; no definite D call. The germline gives CDR1 SGHVS, CDR2 FQNEAQ. This CDR3 spans 14 amino acids. Here the CDR3 DNA reads TGTGCCGGCAGCCTTCGACGGGGCACAGATACGCAGTATTTT. Protein sequence: CAGSLRRGTDTQYF.